This TCR beta chain was captured in a study of PD-L1 blockade in urothelial cancer. At the level of the study: Treatment start was followed by blood analysis at 3 weeks (second dose) and again at 6 weeks.

CDR1 and CDR2 (germline): MGHRA, YSYEKL. The V gene end was trimmed by 2 bases and the J gene end by 3 bases; junction bases not matched to a gene: 5. The CDR3 is made up of 16 amino acids. Time point denoted: pretreatment peripheral blood. Pretreatment sampling and on-treatment sampling together yielded between 1 and 8 samples for each patient. Using immunoSEQ multiplex PCR, the repertoire was profiled, and TCRdb retains in-frame clones only, with some absent. This table has approximately 56,000 clones, 85% appearing once. The origin of this receptor is a man between 65 and 85 years old with urothelial cancer. This material consisted of PBMCs, taken around atezolizumab (anti-PD-L1) treatment. The V gene is TRBV4-1, the J gene TRBJ1-4, with 8 nucleotides matching TRBD1. CDR3 sequence: CASSQPLDRANEKLFF. For the CDR3, the DNA is TGCGCCAGCAGCCAACCCTTGGACAGGGCTAATGAAAAACTGTTTTTT.